The 6 T cell receptor beta chains in this list originate from one sample, sequenced in a study of blood T cell repertoires in COVID-19. Assay used: immunoSEQ multiplex PCR; TCRdb lists only in-frame clones, some missing. The sample lists about 130,000 clones; 80% to 90% were seen once. Sequencing was carried out using peripheral blood. These TCRs come from a man aged 60 to 69 with COVID-19, enrolled during active disease.

This rearrangement joins TRBV7-2 to TRBJ1-1; a weak D match, TRBD1 (6 bases). CDR1 SGHTA and CDR2 FQGNSA come from the germline V gene. The germline V and J ends were trimmed by 2 bases and 6 bases, with 19 bases remaining between them. The CDR3 has 16 residues. The CDR3 DNA sequence: TGTGCCAGCAGCTTAAATTCGGTGGGGGGGGGCCCTGAAGCTTTCTTT. Translation gives CASSLNSVGGGPEAFF.

The rearrangement joins TRBV11-3 to TRBJ2-2; the D is unclear. Germline assignment: CDR1 SGHNT and CDR2 YENEEA. V lost 5 bases and J 5 bases, leaving 9 bases between the germline ends. The CDR3 loop spans 13 amino acids. The CDR3 loop is CASSGARTGELFF. The CDR3 region has the DNA TGTGCCAGCAGCGGTGCTAGGACCGGGGAGCTGTTTTTT.

The rearrangement joins TRBV28 to TRBJ2-1; TRBD1 aligns across 7 bases. Germline V gene lookup returns CDR1 MDHEN and CDR2 SYDVKM. This CDR3 is built from 15 residues. V shed 9 bases, J shed 1 base, and the junction held 9 bases outside the gene matches. The DNA for the CDR3 is TGTGCCAGGAGCCGAAGGGGGCGTTCCTACAATGAGCAGTTCTTC. It translates to CARSRRGRSYNEQFF.

DNA for the CDR3: TGCGCCAGCAGCTTGGGGTGGACAGGCACAGATACGCAGTATTTT. Its translation is CASSLGWTGTDTQYF. V gene TRBV5-1 combines with J gene TRBJ2-3; D possibly corresponds to TRBD1 (6 bases). This CDR3 has 15 residues. Germline V gene data show CDR1 as SGHRS and CDR2 as YFSETQ. Deletions cut 0 bases from V and 1 base from J, with 9 bases between. Complete variable domain (other parts from reference TRBV5-1 and TRBJ2-3): KAGVTQTPRYLIKTRGQQVTLSCSPISGHRSVSWYQQTPGQGLQFLFEYFSETQRNKGNFPGRFSGRQFSNSRSEMNVSTLELGDSALYLCASSLGWTGTDTQYFGPGTRLTVL.

The chain is built from TRBV19 and TRBJ2-4; 9 bases fit TRBD1. The germline V gene encodes CDR1 LNHDA and CDR2 SQIVND (reference sequence). This CDR3 contains 15 residues. V lost 5 bases to trimming and J lost 3 bases; unmatched junction nucleotides: 5. CDR3 protein: CASSVPGQGKNIQYF. The CDR3 DNA reads TGTGCCAGTAGTGTACCGGGACAGGGCAAAAACATTCAGTACTTC.

The rearrangement joins TRBV7-2 to TRBJ2-7; 9 bases fit TRBD1. The germline V gene has CDR1 SGHTA and CDR2 FQGNSA. There are 15 residues in the CDR3. The V gene end was trimmed by 5 bases and the J gene end by 0 bases; junction bases not matched to a gene: 5. CDR3 residues: CASSPDRGSSYEQYF. The CDR3 DNA reads TGTGCCAGCAGCCCAGACAGGGGGTCCTCCTACGAGCAGTACTTC.